This is a list of T cell receptor beta chains from one sample in a study of tumor and adjacent non-tumor tissue in lung cancer. In TCRdb, the multiplex PCR reads were re-called with MiXCR into one record per CDR3 protein. Here the sample spans approximately 90,000 distinct CDR3 sequences, roughly three quarters being singletons. Material: distant non-tumor lung tissue. All receptors come from a woman aged 50 to 60 with non-small cell lung cancer. CDR3s include the opening cysteine and the closing phenylalanine or tryptophan. The D gene is left open where the match is weak. The size field is filled for only some rows; it gives once, few, many or a size class.

clone size	V gene	J gene	D gene	CDR3 DNA	CDR3 protein
many	TRBV24-1	TRBJ2-1	-	TGTGCCACCAGTGGTAACCTGGAAAGTAATGAGCAGTTCTTC	CATSGNLESNEQFF
many	TRBV7-8	TRBJ2-1	TRBD2	TGTGCCAGCAGCTTATATCCGGGGACTAGCGGCTACAATGAGCAGTTCTTC	CASSLYPGTSGYNEQFF
-	TRBV10-2	TRBJ1-5	-	TGCGCCAGCAGTGGGGCTGATGCGCAGAAGCCCCAGCATTTC	CASSGADAQKPQHF
-	TRBV5-1	TRBJ2-3	TRBD1	TGCGCCAGCAGCTTGGCGACAGGGCGATTTGATACGCAGTATTTT	CASSLATGRFDTQYF
-	TRBV11-2	TRBJ2-3	TRBD2	TGTGTCAGCAGTCATGACAGGACTAGCACAGATGCGCAGTATTTT	CVSSHDRTSTDAQYF
-	TRBV5-1	TRBJ1-4	-	TGCGCCAGCAGCTTGACGGCAGGTCCCGATGAAAAACTGTTTTTT	CASSLTAGPDEKLFF
-	TRBV11-2	TRBJ2-7	-	TGTGCCAGCAGCACCGGGATAGGTCGCACCTACGAGGAGTATTTC	CASSTGIGRTYEEYF
many	TRBV6-1	TRBJ2-3	TRBD1	TGTGCCAGCGGCGACAGGGAGCAAACTACGCAGTATTTT	CASGDREQTTQYF
-	TRBV10-2	TRBJ2-7	-	-	CASSDWGYGSSYERYF
-	TRBV6-1	TRBJ1-4	-	TGTGCCATACGGGACACCTATAATGAAAAACTGTTTTTT	CAIRDTYNEKLFF
once	TRBV29-1	TRBJ1-6	-	TGCGGCTCGGGAGACACTAACTCACCCCTCCACTTT	CGSGDTNSPLHF
-	TRBV29-1	TRBJ1-1	-	TGCAGCGTTGGAGGCACTGAGGTTTTCTTT	CSVGGTEVFF
few	TRBV10-3	TRBJ2-7	TRBD1	TGTGCCATCAGTGAGTCGAGGGACAGAGACTACGAACAGTACTTC	CAISESRDRDYEQYF
-	TRBV29-1	TRBJ1-2	-	TGCAGCGTTGACCATGGCAACTATGGCTACAGCTTC	CSVDHGNYGYSF
-	TRBV4-1	TRBJ2-7	-	TGTGCCAGCAGTCGTCCAGGGTCTCCCTACGAGCAGTACTTC	CASSRPGSPYEQYF
many	TRBV11-2	TRBJ2-7	-	TGTGCCAGCAGGTCAGGGGACCCATCACTTTACGAGCAGTACTTC	CASRSGDPSLYEQYF
-	TRBV11-2	TRBJ2-7	TRBD1	TGTGCCAGCAGCACAAGGACAGGGCGCACTTACGAGCAGTACTTC	CASSTRTGRTYEQYF
-	TRBV11-2	TRBJ1-6	TRBD1	TGTGCCTGCAGCTCACAGGGGGGAAACTCACTCCTCCACTTT	CACSSQGGNSLLHF
-	TRBV7-9	TRBJ2-1	TRBD2	TGTGCCAGCAGCCCCGGCCGGGGAGGGGCTAGGAATGAGCAGTTCTTC	CASSPGRGGARNEQFF
-	TRBV6-2/TRBV6-3	TRBJ2-1	-	TGTGCCATCAGTTTAGTCCCTTATAATGAGCAGTTCTTC	CAISLVPYNEQFF
-	TRBV19	TRBJ1-1	TRBD1	TGTGCCAGTAGCAGACTTCCAGGGGGCGCTGATTACACTGAAGCTTTCTTT	CASSRLPGGADYTEAFF
-	TRBV10-3	TRBJ2-5	-	TGTGCCACTCGGAGGGGGCTCCAAGGGACCCAATACTTC	CATRRGLQGTQYF
-	TRBV4-1	TRBJ2-1	-	TGCGCCAGCAGCCAACCTAGCGTGATTGGCACCTGCAATGAGCAGTTCTTC	CASSQPSVIGTCNEQFF
-	TRBV29-1	TRBJ1-3	TRBD1	TGCGCATCCTGGACAGGGGCTGGAAACACCATATATTTT	CASWTGAGNTIYF
-	TRBV6-2/TRBV6-3	TRBJ2-2	TRBD2	TGTGCTAGCAATTCCCGGACTAGCGGGAGAAGGACAGGGGAGCTGTTTTTT	CASNSRTSGRRTGELFF
-	TRBV5-1	TRBJ2-2	TRBD2	TGCGCCAGCAGCTACAGCCTCGGGACTAGCAACACCGGGGAGCTGCTTTTT	CASSYSLGTSNTGELLF
-	TRBV29-1	TRBJ2-2	-	TGCAGCGTTGGATACTTCACCGGGGAGCTGTTTTTT	CSVGYFTGELFF
many	TRBV5-1	TRBJ2-7	TRBD1	TGCGCCAGCAGCCGGTCCGGGACAGTCTCCTACGAGCAGTACTTC	CASSRSGTVSYEQYF
-	TRBV20-1	TRBJ2-1	-	TGCAGTGTTAGTGCCCTCTTGGGGACCCTAGCGTTCTTC	CSVSALLGTLAFF
-	TRBV5-1	TRBJ2-7	-	TGCGCCAGCAGCCTAGATAGCGGACTTACCTACGAGCAGTACTTC	CASSLDSGLTYEQYF
-	TRBV5-1	TRBJ2-2	-	TGCGCCAGCAGGTCCGGGACTGTGAACACCGGGGAGCTGTTTTTT	CASRSGTVNTGELFF
-	TRBV29-1	TRBJ1-5	-	TGCAGAATTGCCCTTCATCACGATCAGCCCCAGCATTTT	CRIALHHDQPQHF
many	TRBV6-6	TRBJ2-5	TRBD2	TGTGCCAGCAGTTACTCGCGGCTAGCGGGTCAAGAGACCCAGTACTTC	CASSYSRLAGQETQYF
-	TRBV6-5	TRBJ2-7	-	TGTACCAGCAGCCTATACGACAACTCCTACGAGCAGTATTTC	CTSSLYDNSYEQYF
-	TRBV4-1	TRBJ2-1	-	TGCGCCAGCAGCCCGGGTGGTAGTGGGATCAGTGAGCACTTCTTC	CASSPGGSGISEHFF
-	TRBV6-1	TRBJ1-2	-	TGTGTCAGCCGCGGTGTCAGCGGCTATGGTTACACCTTC	CVSRGVSGYGYTF
-	TRBV11-2	TRBJ2-7	-	TGCGACAGCAGCCTGACGGACACTGCATACGAGCAGTACTTC	CDSSLTDTAYEQYF
-	TRBV29-1	TRBJ1-2	-	TGCAGCGTTGAGCCTCCCGAGGGAAAAGGGGAGAAAGGATGGGGCTATACCTTC	CSVEPPEGKGEKGWGYTF
-	TRBV28	TRBJ2-1	TRBD2	TGTGCCAGCATCGCCCCGGGGGGATCCGCCGGCCTAGCGGGGATCAATGAGCAGCTCTTC	CASIAPGGSAGLAGINEQLF
-	TRBV28	TRBJ1-2	-	TGTGCCAGCTGTTTGGGGCAGACCTATGGCTACACCTTC	CASCLGQTYGYTF
few	TRBV9	TRBJ1-6	-	TGTGCCAGCAGCGAGGAGGAACCCCTCCACTTT	CASSEEEPLHF
-	TRBV6-5	TRBJ2-2	-	TGCGCCAGCAGCTTTCGAACCGGGGAGCAGTTTTTT	CASSFRTGEQFF
-	TRBV6-5	TRBJ2-1	-	TGTGCCAGCGCCCTTACTAGGAGCTCCTACAATGAGCAGTTCTTC	CASALTRSSYNEQFF
-	TRBV10-3	TRBJ2-3	TRBD1	TGTGCCATCAGGGGGGACAGGGACTTCACGGATACGCATTATTTT	CAIRGDRDFTDTHYF
medium-sized	TRBV12-3/TRBV12-4	TRBJ1-3	-	TGTGCCAGTGGGTCCTCGGCCTCCCGAAACACCATATATTTT	CASGSSASRNTIYF
-	TRBV4-1	TRBJ2-7	TRBD1	TGCACCTGCAGTCCGACAGGGAAAGGGCACGAGCAATACTTC	CTCSPTGKGHEQYF
-	TRBV6-1	TRBJ2-4	TRBD1	TGTGCCAGCAGGACAGGGGGCATGGAAAACATTCAGTATTTC	CASRTGGMENIQYF
-	TRBV11-2	TRBJ2-3	-	TGTGCCAGCAGCTTAGTTGAGTCAGATATGCAGTATTTT	CASSLVESDMQYF
-	TRBV6-5	TRBJ1-1	-	TGTGCCTGCAGATACCTCTCTGGGTCAAACACTGAAGCTTTCTTT	CACRYLSGSNTEAFF
many	TRBV5-1	TRBJ1-5	-	TGCGCCAGCAGCCCCGAGGGGCTGCAGCCCCAGCATTTT	CASSPEGLQPQHF
-	TRBV7-9	TRBJ2-6	-	TGTGCCAGCAGCCCAGTTGGGGCTAGCTCTGGGGCCAACGTCCTGACTTTC	CASSPVGASSGANVLTF
-	TRBV12-3/TRBV12-4	TRBJ2-5	-	TGTGTCAACATCCGACCGGGACAAGAGACCCAGTACTTC	CVNIRPGQETQYF
few	TRBV9	TRBJ2-5	-	TGTGCCAGCAGCAAAGGGACGCAGCAGCAGGAGACCCAGTACTTC	CASSKGTQQQETQYF
-	TRBV4-1	TRBJ2-7	-	TGCGCCAGCATCCATCCAGGGTCTCTCTACGAGCAGTACTTC	CASIHPGSLYEQYF
-	TRBV30	TRBJ2-1	-	TGTGCCTGGCGAACCACAACCGGCTACAATGAGCAGTTCTTC	CAWRTTTGYNEQFF
many	TRBV4-1	TRBJ2-3	-	TGCGCCAGCAGCCAAGATGTCGCGAGGACAGATACGCAGTATTTT	CASSQDVARTDTQYF
-	TRBV11-2	TRBJ2-1	-	TGTACCAGCAGCTTAGAATATGGCGGTTGGGATGAGCAGTTCTTC	CTSSLEYGGWDEQFF
-	TRBV12-3/TRBV12-4	TRBJ1-5	-	TGTGCCAGCAGTCAGAATAGCAATCATCACCGGCATTTT	CASSQNSNHHRHF
once	TRBV12-3/TRBV12-4	TRBJ2-2	-	TGTGCCAGCGGCCCGGACGCCACCGGGGGGCTGTTTTTT	CASGPDATGGLFF